This T cell receptor (beta chain) was sequenced during a study of spatial heterogeneity in lung cancer. Study summary: In the raw reads, each unique TCR and UMI combination was present more than ten times on average.

Of note for this clonotype: This may be a read error, as it is one base from a much larger clone.

The time point here: sample taken at primary tumor resection. No cells were sorted before sequencing. The whole RNA sequenced was extracted from tumor, nontumor lung or frozen PBMC. TCRdb called the 5' RACE reads again in MiXCR, with one record for every CDR3 protein. The sample includes about 5,100 distinct CDR3 sequences, around 28% of them seen just once. The CDR3 runs to 13 residues. CDR1 and CDR2 (germline): DFQATT, SNEGSKA (reference sequence). V lost 8 bases to trimming and J lost 0 bases, with 13 bases between them. The clonotype was recovered from a male donor with early-stage non-small cell lung cancer. The chain couples TRBV20-1 to TRBJ1-1; D is unclear. The specimen was PBMCs, collected at surgery. This chain's CDR3 is CSSPARVNTEAFF. Written as DNA, the CDR3 is TGCAGTTCCCCTGCAAGGGTGAACACTGAAGCTTTCTTT.